The present entry profiles one T cell receptor (beta chain) with its context. Measured with immunoSEQ multiplex PCR; TCRdb has only the in-frame clones, and not every one. Among around 140,000 clones listed, over 65% were seen once. The sample belongs to a study of blood T cell repertoires in COVID-19. Overall study: Samples taken during acute and convalescent COVID-19 were collected in the United States, Italy and Spain. The cDNA or gDNA used as material had been derived from T cells, B-cell-depleted T cells, or PBMCs.

The CDR3 has 14 amino acids. The ends were cut back, 5 bases at V and 8 bases at J, with 16 bases in the middle. Per the germline V gene, CDR1 is SEHNR and CDR2 is FQNEAQ (reference sequence). Material: peripheral blood. This sequence was found in a man aged 50-60 years with acute or convalescent COVID-19. V gene TRBV7-9 combines with J gene TRBJ2-1, with D possibly TRBD2 on 5 matching bases. The CDR3 DNA is TGTGCCAGCAGCCCGGAGTTCACCGGGGATGAGCAGTTCTTC. Residues: CASSPEFTGDEQFF.